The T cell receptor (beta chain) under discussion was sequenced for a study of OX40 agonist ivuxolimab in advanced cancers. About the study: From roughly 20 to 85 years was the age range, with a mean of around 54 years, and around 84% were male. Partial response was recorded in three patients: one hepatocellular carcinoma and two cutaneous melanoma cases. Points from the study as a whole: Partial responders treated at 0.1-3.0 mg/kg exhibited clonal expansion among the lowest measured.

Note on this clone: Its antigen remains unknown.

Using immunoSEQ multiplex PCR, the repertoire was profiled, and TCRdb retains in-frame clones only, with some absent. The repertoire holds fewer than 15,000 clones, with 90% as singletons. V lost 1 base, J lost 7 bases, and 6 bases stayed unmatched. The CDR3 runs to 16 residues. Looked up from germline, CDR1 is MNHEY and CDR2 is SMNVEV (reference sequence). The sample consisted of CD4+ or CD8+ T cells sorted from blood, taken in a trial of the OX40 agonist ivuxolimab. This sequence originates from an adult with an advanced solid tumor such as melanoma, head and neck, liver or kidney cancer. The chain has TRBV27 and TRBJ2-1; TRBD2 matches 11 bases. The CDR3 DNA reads TGTGCCAGCAGTTTATTTCCTAGCGGGAGGAGGAATGAGCAGTTCTTC. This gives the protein CASSLFPSGRRNEQFF.